This passage covers 16 T cell receptor beta chains from one sample sequenced in a study of blood T cell repertoires in COVID-19. The protocol was immunoSEQ multiplex PCR, while the TCRdb copy is restricted to in-frame clones and leaves out a portion. The repertoire holds 150,000 to 200,000 clones, 78% seen once, with over 11% in the top ten. The material sequenced was peripheral blood. All receptors come from an elderly woman with acute or convalescent COVID-19.

This clone has just one count. The J gene is TRBJ2-7, the V gene TRBV6-1, with 9 bases identical to TRBD2. V trimming: 4 bases; J trimming: 4 bases; junction bases outside the gene matches: 2. This CDR3 is built from 13 residues. Germline lookup yields CDR1 MNHNS and CDR2 SASEGT. The CDR3 region is CASSVAGEYEQYF. The DNA of the CDR3 is TGTGCCAGCAGTGTAGCGGGAGAGTACGAGCAGTACTTC.

The V call is TRBV7-6, the J call TRBJ1-1; D may be TRBD1 (6 bases). Between the trimmed V and J ends, which lost 0 bases and 2 bases, there was a span of 13 bases. The CDR3 has 16 amino acids. Looked up from germline, CDR1 is SGHVS and CDR2 is FNYEAQ. This CDR3 is CASSLARFRGNTEAFF. CDR3 DNA sequence: TGTGCCAGCAGCTTAGCTAGGTTCAGGGGAAACACTGAAGCTTTCTTT.

This chain joins TRBV5-1 and TRBJ2-3, with 7 bases that match TRBD2. This CDR3 spans 15 amino acids. V was pared by 0 bases and J by 2 bases, with 3 bases of the junction left unmatched. CDR1 is SGHRS and CDR2 is YFSETQ in the germline V gene. CDR3: CASSLGAGVTDTQYF. For the CDR3, the DNA is TGCGCCAGCAGCTTGGGCGCGGGGGTCACAGATACGCAGTATTTT.

The rearrangement joins TRBV30 to TRBJ1-2, with 12 bases identical to TRBD1. CDR1 is GTSNPN, CDR2 SVGIG, per germline (reference sequence). The CDR3 is made up of 14 amino acids. Unmatched junction bases numbered 1, after V lost 3 bases and J lost 2 bases. The CDR3 sequence: CAWRGQGANYGYTF. CDR3 sequence (DNA): TGTGCCTGGAGGGGACAGGGGGCCAACTATGGCTACACCTTC.

The chain recombines TRBV28 with TRBJ2-4; TRBD1 aligns across 7 bases. This CDR3 has 14 residues. Germline CDR1 reads MDHEN; CDR2 reads SYDVKM. V shed 3 bases and J 1 base; nucleotides not matched to a gene: 0. For the CDR3, the DNA is TGTGCCAGCAGTTTGGACAGGGCCAAAAACATTCAGTACTTC. Its translation: CASSLDRAKNIQYF.

The chain couples TRBV5-8 to TRBJ2-5, with 11 bases that match TRBD2. The CDR3 runs 16 residues. V lost 4 bases and J lost 1; bases outside the gene matches: 6. Germline assignment: CDR1 SGHTS and CDR2 YDEGEE. DNA of the CDR3: TGTGCCAGCAGCCCCGGGACTAGCGGCACCCAAGAGACCCAGTACTTC. Encoded protein: CASSPGTSGTQETQYF.

The chain links TRBV3-1 (or the pseudogene TRBV3-2) to TRBJ1-1; TRBD1 aligns across 8 bases. The CDR3 length is 15 residues. V dropped 3 bases and J dropped 6; count of bases not matched to a gene: 9. Germline CDR1 LGHDT, CDR2 YNNKEL (reference sequence). The CDR3 bases are TGTGCCAGCAGCCAGCTACAGGGGGATCGGGCTGAAGCTTTCTTT. Protein: CASSQLQGDRAEAFF.

This chain uses TRBV7-8 with TRBJ2-4; D gene uncertain. The CDR3 extends over 20 amino acids. CDR1 is SGHVS, CDR2 FQNEAQ, per germline. Between the trimmed V and J ends, which lost 7 bases and 6 bases, there was a span of 34 bases. CDR3 coding DNA: TGTGCCAGCACCGCCCCCCCTTCAGAAGGAACCCCATCTCGGAGAAACATTCAGTACTTC. This encodes CASTAPPSEGTPSRRNIQYF. Using reference TRBV7-8 and TRBJ2-4 for the parts outside the CDR3, the full variable domain is GAGVSQSPRYKVAKRGQDVALRCDPISGHVSLFWYQQALGQGPEFLTYFQNEAQLDKSGLPSDRFFAERPEGSVSTLKIQRTQQEDSAVYLCASTAPPSEGTPSRRNIQYFGAGTRLSVL.

The gene calls are TRBV11-3 and TRBJ2-7, with D tentatively TRBD2 (6 bases). The ends were cut back, 3 bases at V and 6 bases at J, with 12 bases in the middle. Germline CDR1 is SGHNT and CDR2 is YENEEA. This CDR3 has 13 residues. CDR3 in DNA: TGTGCCAGCAGCTTGGGGGGAATGAGCGAGCAGTACTTC. Amino acid sequence: CASSLGGMSEQYF.

The rearrangement links TRBV7-2 to TRBJ2-7; 7 bases are a match to TRBD2. The CDR3 is 15 amino acids. The V gene end was trimmed by 1 base and the J gene end by 2 bases; junction bases not matched to a gene: 5. The germline CDR1 and CDR2 sequences are SGHTA and FQGNSA. The CDR3 nucleotides read TGTGCCAGCAGCTTAGGGGGCGGGAGCCCCTACGAGCAGTACTTC. It specifies CASSLGGGSPYEQYF.

The chain couples TRBV19 to TRBJ1-5; D perhaps matches TRBD1 (6 bases). The V gene's germline CDR1 is LNHDA and CDR2 SQIVND (reference sequence). This CDR3 is 17 amino acids long. The V end lost 1 base, the J end lost 0 bases, and 13 bases lay between the germline ends. In DNA, the CDR3 is TGTGCCAGTAGTATAGGGGGACAAACGTATAGCAATCAGCCCCAGCATTTT. Its protein is CASSIGGQTYSNQPQHF.

The chain combines TRBV6-6 with TRBJ2-2, with D tentatively TRBD1 (5 bases). The CDR3 loop spans 15 amino acids. V was pared by 7 bases and J by 0 bases, with 12 bases between. Germline V CDR1 and CDR2: MNHNY, SVGAGI (reference sequence). The CDR3 reads CASTKRQTNTGELFF. CDR3 nucleotides: TGTGCCAGCACCAAACGACAGACGAACACCGGGGAGCTGTTTTTT.

The J gene is TRBJ2-1, the V gene TRBV21-1; the table's TRBD2 call for D was not verified on the DNA. TRBV21-1 is termed a pseudogene. CDR3 size: 17 residues. Here the CDR3 DNA reads TGTGCCAGCAGCCGACCCCTAACTAGTATAGCCTACAATGAGCAGTTCTTC. Translating it yields CASSRPLTSIAYNEQFF.

This clone was found once. The V call is TRBV6-6, the J call TRBJ2-5; tentative D call: TRBD2 (7 bases). With 2 bases removed from V and 1 base from J, the gap between germline ends came to 11 bases. The CDR3 totals 15 residues. Per the germline V gene, CDR1 is MNHNY and CDR2 is SVGAGI (reference sequence). The CDR3 protein is CASSYGGGPQETQYF. The CDR3 region has the DNA TGTGCCAGCAGTTACGGGGGGGGGCCCCAAGAGACCCAGTACTTC.

The V call is TRBV4-1, the J call TRBJ1-5; no clear D gene. Germline lookup yields CDR1 MGHRA and CDR2 YSYEKL. With 3 bases removed from V and 2 bases from J, the gap between germline ends came to 8 bases. This CDR3 has 14 amino acids. Here the CDR3 reads CASSHRIGNQPQHF. The CDR3 nucleotides read TGCGCCAGCAGCCATAGAATCGGCAATCAGCCCCAGCATTTT.

This chain connects TRBV7-9 to TRBJ2-1, with 7 nucleotides matching TRBD1. Trimming at V came to 4 bases and at J to 9 bases, leaving 6 bases not matched to a gene. The CDR3 has 13 amino acids. The germline CDR1 and CDR2 sequences are SEHNR and FQNEAQ (reference sequence). The CDR3 nucleotides are TGTGCCAGCAGCTCCTACGCAGGGGGTGAGCAGTTCTTC. It is translated as CASSSYAGGEQFF.